The subject of this entry is one T cell receptor beta chain. The observed sequence ends 3 residues before the CDR3 terminus, with the missing tail filled in from the germline J gene. This entry is derived from a study of Tregs in tolerant kidney transplant recipients. Across the whole study: The nonmyeloablative bone marrow transplants came from related graft donors, with transient mixed chimerism.

V shed 5 bases and J shed 4 bases, with 5 bases lying between them. Looked up from germline, CDR1 is SEHNR and CDR2 is FQNEAQ (reference sequence). This CDR3 contains 11 residues. Data came from immunoSEQ multiplex PCR; TCRdb stores just in-frame clones and leaves some out. Recorded here are over 25,000 clones; the top ten clones represent roughly 8%. The gene calls are TRBV7-9 and TRBJ1-1; no definite D call. The material was CD8+ T cells from blood, obtained before the transplant. The receptor's source is a human donor who received a combined kidney and bone marrow transplant. The CDR3 bases that were read are TGTGCCAGCAGCCCACTCACTGAA. Its protein is CASSPLTE. The full-length CDR3 reads as CASSPLTEAFF.